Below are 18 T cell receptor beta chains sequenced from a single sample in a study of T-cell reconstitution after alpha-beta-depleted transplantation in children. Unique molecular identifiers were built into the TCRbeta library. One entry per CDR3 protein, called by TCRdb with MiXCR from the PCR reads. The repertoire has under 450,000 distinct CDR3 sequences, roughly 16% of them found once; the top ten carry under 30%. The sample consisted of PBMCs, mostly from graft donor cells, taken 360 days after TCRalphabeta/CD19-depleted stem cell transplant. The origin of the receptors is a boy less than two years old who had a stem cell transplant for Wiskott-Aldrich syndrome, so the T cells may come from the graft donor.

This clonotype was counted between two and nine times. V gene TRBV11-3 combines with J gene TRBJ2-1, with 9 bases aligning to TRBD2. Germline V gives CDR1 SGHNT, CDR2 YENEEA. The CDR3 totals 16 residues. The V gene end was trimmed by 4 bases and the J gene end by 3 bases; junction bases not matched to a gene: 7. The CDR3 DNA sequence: TGTGCCAGCAGCTCGGGACTAGCTGGGTTCTACAATGAGCAGTTCTTC. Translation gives CASSSGLAGFYNEQFF. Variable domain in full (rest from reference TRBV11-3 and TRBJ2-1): EAGVVQSPRYKIIEKKQPVAFWCNPISGHNTLYWYLQNLGQGPELLIRYENEEAVDDSQLPKDRFSAERLKGVDSTLKIQPAELGDSAVYLCASSSGLAGFYNEQFFGPGTRLTVL.

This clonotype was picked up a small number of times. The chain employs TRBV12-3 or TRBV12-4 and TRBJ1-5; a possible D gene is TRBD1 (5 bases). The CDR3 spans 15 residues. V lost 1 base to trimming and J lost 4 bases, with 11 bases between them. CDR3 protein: CASSLVRGLNQPQHF. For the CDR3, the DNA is TGTGCCAGCAGTTTAGTTAGGGGCTTAAATCAGCCCCAGCATTTT.

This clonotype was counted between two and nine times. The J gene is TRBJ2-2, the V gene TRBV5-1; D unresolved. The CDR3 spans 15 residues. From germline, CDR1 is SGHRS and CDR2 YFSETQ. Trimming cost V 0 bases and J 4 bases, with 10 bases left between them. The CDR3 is CASSLGGGRTGELFF. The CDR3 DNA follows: TGCGCCAGCAGCTTGGGAGGCGGACGCACCGGGGAGCTGTTTTTT.

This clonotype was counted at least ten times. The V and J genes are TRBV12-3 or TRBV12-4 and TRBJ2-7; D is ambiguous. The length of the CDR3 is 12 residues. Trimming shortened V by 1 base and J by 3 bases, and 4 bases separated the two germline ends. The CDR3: CASSLDYYEQYF. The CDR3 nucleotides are TGTGCCAGCAGTTTAGACTACTACGAGCAGTACTTC.

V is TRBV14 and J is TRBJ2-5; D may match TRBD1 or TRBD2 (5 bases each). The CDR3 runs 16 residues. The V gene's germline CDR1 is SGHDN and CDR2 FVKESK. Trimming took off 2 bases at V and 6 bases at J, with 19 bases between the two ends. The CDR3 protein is CASSQWFGRGPQTQYF. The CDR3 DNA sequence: TGTGCCAGCAGCCAATGGTTTGGACGGGGACCCCAGACCCAGTACTTC.

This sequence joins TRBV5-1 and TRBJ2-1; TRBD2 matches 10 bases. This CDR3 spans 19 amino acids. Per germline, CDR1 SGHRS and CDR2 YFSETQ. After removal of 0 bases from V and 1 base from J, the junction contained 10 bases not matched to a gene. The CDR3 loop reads CASSLAGPSGRGSYNEQFF. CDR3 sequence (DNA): TGCGCCAGCAGCTTGGCGGGTCCAAGCGGGAGGGGGTCCTACAATGAGCAGTTCTTC. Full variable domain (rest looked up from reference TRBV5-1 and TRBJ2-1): KAGVTQTPRYLIKTRGQQVTLSCSPISGHRSVSWYQQTPGQGLQFLFEYFSETQRNKGNFPGRFSGRQFSNSRSEMNVSTLELGDSALYLCASSLAGPSGRGSYNEQFFGPGTRLTVL.

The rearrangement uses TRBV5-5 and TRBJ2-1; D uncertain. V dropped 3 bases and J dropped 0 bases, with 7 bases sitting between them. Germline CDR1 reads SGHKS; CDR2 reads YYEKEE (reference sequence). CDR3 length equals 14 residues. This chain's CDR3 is CASSWPGSYNEQFF. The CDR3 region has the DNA TGTGCCAGCAGCTGGCCCGGCTCCTACAATGAGCAGTTCTTC.

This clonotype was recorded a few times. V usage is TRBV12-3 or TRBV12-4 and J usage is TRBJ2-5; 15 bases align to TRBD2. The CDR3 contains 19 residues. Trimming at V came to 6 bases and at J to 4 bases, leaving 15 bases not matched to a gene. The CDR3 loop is CASSFGNFRTSGRAETQYF. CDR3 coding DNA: TGTGCCAGCAGCTTCGGAAACTTCCGGACTAGCGGGAGGGCAGAGACCCAGTACTTC.

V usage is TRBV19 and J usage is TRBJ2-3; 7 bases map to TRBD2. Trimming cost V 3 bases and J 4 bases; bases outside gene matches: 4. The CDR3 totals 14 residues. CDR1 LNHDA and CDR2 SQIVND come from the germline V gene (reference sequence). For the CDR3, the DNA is TGTGCCAGTAGTATCTTCCTAGCGGCAGATACGCAGTATTTT. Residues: CASSIFLAADTQYF.

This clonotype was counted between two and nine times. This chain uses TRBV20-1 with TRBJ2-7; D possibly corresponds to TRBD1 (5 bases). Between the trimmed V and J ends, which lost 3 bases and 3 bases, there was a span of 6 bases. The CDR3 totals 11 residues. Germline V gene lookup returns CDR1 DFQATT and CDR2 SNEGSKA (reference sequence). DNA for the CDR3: TGCAGTGCTAGCCAGGGCTACGAGCAGTACTTC. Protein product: CSASQGYEQYF.

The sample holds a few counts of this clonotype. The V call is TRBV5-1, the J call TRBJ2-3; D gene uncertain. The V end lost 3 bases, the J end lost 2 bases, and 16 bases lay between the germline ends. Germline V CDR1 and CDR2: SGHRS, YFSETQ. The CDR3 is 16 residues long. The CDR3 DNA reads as TGCGCCAGCAGCTGGGCCTTCCAACCCCTCACAGATACGCAGTATTTT. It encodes CASSWAFQPLTDTQYF.

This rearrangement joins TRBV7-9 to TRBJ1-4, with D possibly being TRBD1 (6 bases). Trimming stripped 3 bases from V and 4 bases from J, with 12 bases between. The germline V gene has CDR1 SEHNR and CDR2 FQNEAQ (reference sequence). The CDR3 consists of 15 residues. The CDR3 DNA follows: TGTGCCAGCAGCTTCAAACAGGGTTATAATGAAAAACTGTTTTTT. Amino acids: CASSFKQGYNEKLFF.

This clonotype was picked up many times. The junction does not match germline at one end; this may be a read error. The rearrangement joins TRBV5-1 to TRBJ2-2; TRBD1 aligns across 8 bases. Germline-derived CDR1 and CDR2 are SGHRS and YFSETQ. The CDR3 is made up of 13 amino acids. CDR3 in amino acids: CASSLQGAGELFF. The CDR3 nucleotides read TGTGCCAGCAGCCTACAGGGGGCCGGGGAGCTGTTTTTT.

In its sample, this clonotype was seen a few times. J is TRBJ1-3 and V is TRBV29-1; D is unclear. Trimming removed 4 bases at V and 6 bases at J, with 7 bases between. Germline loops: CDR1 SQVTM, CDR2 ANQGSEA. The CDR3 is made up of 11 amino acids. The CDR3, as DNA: TGCAGCGTTGGAAGGGCAAACACCATATATTTT. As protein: CSVGRANTIYF.

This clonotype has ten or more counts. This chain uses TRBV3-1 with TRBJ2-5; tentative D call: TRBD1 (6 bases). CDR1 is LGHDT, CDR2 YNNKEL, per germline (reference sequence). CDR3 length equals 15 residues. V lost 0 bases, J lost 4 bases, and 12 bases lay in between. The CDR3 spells CASSQDRGVVETQYF. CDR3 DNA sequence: TGTGCCAGCAGCCAAGACAGGGGCGTCGTAGAGACCCAGTACTTC.

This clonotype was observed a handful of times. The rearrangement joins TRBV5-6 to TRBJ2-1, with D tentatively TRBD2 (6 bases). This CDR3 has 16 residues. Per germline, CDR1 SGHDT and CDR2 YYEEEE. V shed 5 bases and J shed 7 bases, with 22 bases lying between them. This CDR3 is CASSPVHSGLGNEQFF. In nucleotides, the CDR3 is TGTGCCAGCAGTCCTGTTCATAGCGGTCTAGGGAATGAGCAGTTCTTC.

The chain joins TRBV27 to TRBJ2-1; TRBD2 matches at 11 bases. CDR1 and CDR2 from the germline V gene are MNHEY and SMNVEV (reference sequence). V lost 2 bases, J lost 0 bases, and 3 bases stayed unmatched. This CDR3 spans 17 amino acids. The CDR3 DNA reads TGTGCCAGCAGTTTACGACTAGCGGGGATCTCCTACAATGAGCAGTTCTTC. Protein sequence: CASSLRLAGISYNEQFF.

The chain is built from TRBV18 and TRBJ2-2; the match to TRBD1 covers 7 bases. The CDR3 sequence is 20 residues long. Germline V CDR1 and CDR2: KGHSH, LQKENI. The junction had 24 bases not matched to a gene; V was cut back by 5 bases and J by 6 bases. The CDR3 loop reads CASSSYQGQQLTKRSGELFF. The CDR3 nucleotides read TGTGCCAGCTCATCTTACCAGGGACAGCAACTCACCAAGAGGTCCGGGGAGCTGTTTTTT.